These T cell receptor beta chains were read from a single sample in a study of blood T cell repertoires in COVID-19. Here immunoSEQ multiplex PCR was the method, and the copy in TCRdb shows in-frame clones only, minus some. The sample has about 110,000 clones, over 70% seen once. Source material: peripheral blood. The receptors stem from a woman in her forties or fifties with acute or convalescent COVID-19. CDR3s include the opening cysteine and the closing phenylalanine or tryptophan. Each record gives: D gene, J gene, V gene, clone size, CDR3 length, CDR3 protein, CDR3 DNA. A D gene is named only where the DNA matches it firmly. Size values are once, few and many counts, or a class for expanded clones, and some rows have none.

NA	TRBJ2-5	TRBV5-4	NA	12	CASSLAGETQYF	TGTGCCAGCAGCTTGGCCGGGGAGACCCAGTACTTC
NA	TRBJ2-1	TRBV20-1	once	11	CSALIYNEQFF	TGCAGTGCTCTTATTTACAATGAGCAGTTCTTC
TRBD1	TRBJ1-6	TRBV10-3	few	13	CANAGQGNSPLHF	TGTGCCAACGCCGGACAGGGGAATTCACCCCTCCACTTT
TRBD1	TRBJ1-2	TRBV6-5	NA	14	CASSPRDSNYGYTF	TGTGCCAGCAGTCCGAGGGACAGCAACTATGGCTACACCTTC
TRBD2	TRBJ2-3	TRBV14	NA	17	CASSQPRTSGSTDTQYF	TGTGCCAGCAGCCAACCTCGGACTAGCGGTAGCACAGATACGCAGTATTTT
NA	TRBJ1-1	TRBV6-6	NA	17	CASSQRQYRRTNTEAFF	TGTGCCAGCAGTCAAAGACAGTATAGACGGACGAACACTGAAGCTTTCTTT
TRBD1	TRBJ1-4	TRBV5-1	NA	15	CASRDTGATNEKLFF	TGCGCCAGCAGGGATACAGGGGCAACTAATGAAAAACTGTTTTTT
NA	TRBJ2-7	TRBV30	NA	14	CAWSVNSPSYEQYF	TGTGCCTGGAGTGTAAACAGCCCTTCCTACGAGCAGTACTTC
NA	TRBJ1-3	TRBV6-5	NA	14	CASSTGGSGNTIYF	TGTGCCAGCAGTACCGGGGGCTCTGGAAACACCATATATTTT
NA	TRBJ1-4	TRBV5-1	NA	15	CASSRQVRENEKLFF	TGCGCCAGCAGCAGACAGGTTCGAGAGAATGAAAAACTGTTTTTT
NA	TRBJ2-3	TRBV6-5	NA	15	CASRPRGAFTDTQYF	TGTGCCAGCAGACCCCGGGGGGCCTTCACAGATACGCAGTATTTT
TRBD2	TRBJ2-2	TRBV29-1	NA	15	CSVGLAGGLTGELFF	TGCAGCGTTGGGCTAGCGGGGGGCCTCACCGGGGAGCTGTTTTTT
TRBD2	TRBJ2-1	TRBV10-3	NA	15	CAISGGLVVYNEQFF	TGTGCCATCAGTGGGGGACTAGTGGTCTACAATGAGCAGTTCTTC
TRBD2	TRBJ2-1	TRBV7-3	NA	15	CASSFTSGGYNEQFF	TGTGCCAGCAGCTTCACTAGCGGGGGTTACAATGAGCAGTTCTTC